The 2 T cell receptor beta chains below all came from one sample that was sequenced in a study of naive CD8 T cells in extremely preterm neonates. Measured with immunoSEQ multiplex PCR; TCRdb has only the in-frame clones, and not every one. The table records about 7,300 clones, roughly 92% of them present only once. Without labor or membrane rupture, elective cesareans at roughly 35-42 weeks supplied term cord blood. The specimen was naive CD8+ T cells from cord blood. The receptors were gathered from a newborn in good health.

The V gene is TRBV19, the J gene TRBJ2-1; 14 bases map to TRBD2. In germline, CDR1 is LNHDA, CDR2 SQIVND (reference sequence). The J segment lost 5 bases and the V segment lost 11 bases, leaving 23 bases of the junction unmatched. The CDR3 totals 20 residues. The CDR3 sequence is CASSSDPAGWGLAGDNEQFF. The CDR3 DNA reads TGTGCCTCTAGTTCAGACCCCGCGGGCTGGGGACTAGCGGGAGACAATGAGCAGTTCTTC. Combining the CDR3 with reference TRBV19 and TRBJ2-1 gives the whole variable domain DGGITQSPKYLFRKEGQNVTLSCEQNLNHDAMYWYRQDPGQGLRLIYYSQIVNDFQKGDIAEGYSVSREKKESFPLTVTSAQKNPTAFYLCASSSDPAGWGLAGDNEQFFGPGTRLTVL.

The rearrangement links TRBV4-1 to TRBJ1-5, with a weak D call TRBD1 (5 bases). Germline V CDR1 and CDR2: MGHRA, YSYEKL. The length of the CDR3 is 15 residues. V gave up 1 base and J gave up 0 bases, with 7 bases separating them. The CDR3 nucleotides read TGCGCCAGCAGCCAAGGACAGTATAGCAATCAGCCCCAGCATTTT. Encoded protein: CASSQGQYSNQPQHF.